This TCR beta chain stems from a study of cytomegalovirus exposure and HLA in healthy donors. A note on this clone: Antigen: not known.

13 Jbeta primers and 60 Vbeta primers were used for the PCR. Clones were sequenced by immunoSEQ multiplex PCR, and TCRdb holds only the in-frame ones, with some missing. The data show more than 85,000 clones, with 65% to 80% seen just once and approximately 16% held by the top ten. The CDR3 length is 13 residues. Losses at the gene ends were 0 bases for V and 11 bases for J; bases not matched to a gene: 6. Germline V gives CDR1 SGHNT, CDR2 YENEEA. Study-wide findings and caveats: Under in vitro conditions, three CMV-associated chains were confirmed as specific for CMV antigens. The study designated 150 or so TCR beta chains cytomegalovirus-associated.

Input material: PBMCs. J is TRBJ2-5 and V is TRBV11-3, with 7 bases aligning to TRBD2. The receptor comes from a woman in her forties or fifties in good health and CMV-seropositive. The CDR3 protein is CASSLDPRGEQYF. DNA for the CDR3: TGTGCCAGCAGCTTAGATCCCCGGGGGGAGCAGTACTTC. The full variable domain, in which reference TRBV11-3 and TRBJ2-5 provide the parts outside the CDR3, is EAGVVQSPRYKIIEKKQPVAFWCNPISGHNTLYWYLQNLGQGPELLIRYENEEAVDDSQLPKDRFSAERLKGVDSTLKIQPAELGDSAVYLCASSLDPRGEQYFGPGTRLLVL.